Listed below are T cell receptor beta chains from one sample, sequenced in a study of monozygotic twins with inflammatory bowel disease. TCRdb derives one entry per CDR3 protein from the 5' RACE reads, leaving out DNA. This sample's table has 110,000 to 150,000 distinct CDR3 sequences. Material for sequencing was blood. Every receptor here comes from a human donor with ulcerative colitis or Crohn's disease, or a healthy co-twin of an affected twin (not recorded which). The CDR3 runs from the conserved cysteine through the conserved F or W.

j_gene,len,v_gene,CDR3aa
TRBJ2-7,13,TRBV5-6,CASRRDRGYEQYF
TRBJ2-5,11,TRBV6-5,CATRGRETQYF
TRBJ2-2,12,TRBV2,CASSVVAGELFF
TRBJ2-1,18,TRBV5-1,CASSFDVPGQGVYNEQFF
TRBJ2-1,14,TRBV3-1,CASSQDGVYNEQFF
TRBJ1-2,14,TRBV27,CASSLDRQGYGYTF
TRBJ2-5,16,TRBV11-2,CASSYRRVGVKETQYF
TRBJ1-1,11,TRBV29-1,CSVAENTEAFF
TRBJ2-2,14,TRBV20-1,CSARERGATGELFF
TRBJ2-2,21,TRBV20-1,CSARAVRDRTSGRGRVGELFF
TRBJ1-4,15,TRBV12-3/TRBV12-4,CASSKSARGYEKLFF
TRBJ1-1,14,TRBV19,CATTGRYERTEAFF
TRBJ2-7,12,TRBV4-3,CASSLGTHVKYF
TRBJ2-1,15,TRBV30,CVWSVALAGTGEQFF
TRBJ1-2,15,TRBV7-3,CASSLTTGGTYGYTF
TRBJ2-7,13,TRBV7-9,CASERQVSYEQYF
TRBJ1-2,17,TRBV18,CASSPETGGLLYYGYTF
TRBJ1-5,13,TRBV30,CASRDRENQPQHF
TRBJ2-2,16,TRBV5-4,CASSLRRQAVTGELFF
TRBJ1-6,14,TRBV5-1,CASSLQGAGSPLHF
TRBJ2-5,15,TRBV7-3,CASSAHGSYQETQYF
TRBJ2-3,12,TRBV20-1,CSARRSTDTQYF
TRBJ1-2,12,TRBV12-3/TRBV12-4,CASSPGGRGYTF
TRBJ2-2,14,TRBV6-4,CASSEGAHTGELFF
TRBJ2-1,16,TRBV6-5,CASSYSPSRRGNEQFF
TRBJ1-1,15,TRBV28,CASISGAVPNTEAFF
TRBJ2-6,21,TRBV11-2,CASSLLPQGVISSSGANVLTF
TRBJ1-5,15,TRBV28,CASSSRPDGYQPQHF
TRBJ1-3,11,TRBV7-9,CASSQRDTIYF
TRBJ2-3,15,TRBV11-3,CASSRTGSSTDTQYF
TRBJ1-6,14,TRBV29-1,CSALTGKRNSPLHF
TRBJ2-1,13,TRBV5-1,CASSLSLENEQFF
TRBJ1-2,18,TRBV20-1,CSARDMRGSNRYNYGYTF
TRBJ1-2,13,TRBV19,CASSPDRPRGYTF